This TCR beta chain was profiled in a study of cytomegalovirus exposure and HLA in healthy donors. In the PCR, 60 Vbeta and 13 Jbeta primers were used. Assay: immunoSEQ multiplex PCR; the TCRdb copy retains only in-frame clones and omits some. The sample has approximately 150,000 clones; approximately 84% are singletons. V lost 2 bases and J 3 bases, leaving 10 bases between the germline ends. This CDR3 has 14 amino acids. The germline CDR1 and CDR2 sequences are MNHEY and SMNVEV (reference sequence). V is TRBV27 and J is TRBJ1-1, with D possibly being TRBD1 (5 bases). Sample: PBMCs. The receptor was derived from a man younger than 30 in good health and CMV-seronegative. The CDR3 is CASSLLRADTEAFF. DNA of the CDR3: TGTGCCAGCAGTTTACTCAGGGCAGACACTGAAGCTTTCTTT.